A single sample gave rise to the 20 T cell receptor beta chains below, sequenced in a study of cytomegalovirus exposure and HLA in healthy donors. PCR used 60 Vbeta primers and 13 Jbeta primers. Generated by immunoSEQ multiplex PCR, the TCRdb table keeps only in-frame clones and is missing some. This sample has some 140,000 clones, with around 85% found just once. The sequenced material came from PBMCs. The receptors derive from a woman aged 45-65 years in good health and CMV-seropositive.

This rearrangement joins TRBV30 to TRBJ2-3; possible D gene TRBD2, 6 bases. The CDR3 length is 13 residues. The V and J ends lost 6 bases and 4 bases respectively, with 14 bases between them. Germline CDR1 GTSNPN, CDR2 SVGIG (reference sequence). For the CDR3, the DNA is TGTGCCTGCCCGGGAGAGACGGCAGATACGCAGTATTTT. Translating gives CACPGETADTQYF.

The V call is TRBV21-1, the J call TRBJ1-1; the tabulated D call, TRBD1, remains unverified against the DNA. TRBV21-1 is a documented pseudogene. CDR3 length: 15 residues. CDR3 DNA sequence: TGTGCCAGCAGCATGGATAAGGGGCAACGCGATGAAGCTTTCTTT. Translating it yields CASSMDKGQRDEAFF.

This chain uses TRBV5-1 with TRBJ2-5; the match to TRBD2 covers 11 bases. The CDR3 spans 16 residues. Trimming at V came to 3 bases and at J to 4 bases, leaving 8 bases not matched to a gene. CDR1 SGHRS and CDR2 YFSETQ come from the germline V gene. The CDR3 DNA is TGCGCCAGCAGCTGGGAGACTAGCGGGGTCGGAGAGACCCAGTACTTC. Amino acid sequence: CASSWETSGVGETQYF.

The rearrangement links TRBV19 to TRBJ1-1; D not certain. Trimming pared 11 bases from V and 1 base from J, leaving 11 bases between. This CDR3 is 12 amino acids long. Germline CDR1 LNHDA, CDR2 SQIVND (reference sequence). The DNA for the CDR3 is TGTGCCTCTAGACCCGGGAACACTGAAGCTTTCTTT. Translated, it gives CASRPGNTEAFF.

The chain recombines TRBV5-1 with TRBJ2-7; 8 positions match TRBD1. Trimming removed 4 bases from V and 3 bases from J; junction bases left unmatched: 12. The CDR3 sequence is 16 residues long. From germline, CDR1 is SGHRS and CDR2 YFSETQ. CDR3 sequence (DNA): TGCGCCAGCAGCCCCCGGTCAGGGGGCAGCTTCTACGAGCAGTACTTC. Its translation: CASSPRSGGSFYEQYF.

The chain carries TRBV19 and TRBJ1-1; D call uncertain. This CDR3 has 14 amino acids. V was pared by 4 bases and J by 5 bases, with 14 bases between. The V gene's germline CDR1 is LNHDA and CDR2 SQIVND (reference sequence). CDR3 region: CASSTHRGGTEAFF. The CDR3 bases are TGTGCCAGTAGTACACACCGCGGAGGGACTGAAGCTTTCTTT.

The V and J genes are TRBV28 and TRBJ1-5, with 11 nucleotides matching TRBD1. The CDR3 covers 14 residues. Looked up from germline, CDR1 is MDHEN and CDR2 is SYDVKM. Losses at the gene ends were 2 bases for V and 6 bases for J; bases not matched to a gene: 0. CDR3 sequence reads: CASSLGTGGQPQHF. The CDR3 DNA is TGTGCCAGCAGTTTAGGGACAGGGGGTCAGCCCCAGCATTTT.

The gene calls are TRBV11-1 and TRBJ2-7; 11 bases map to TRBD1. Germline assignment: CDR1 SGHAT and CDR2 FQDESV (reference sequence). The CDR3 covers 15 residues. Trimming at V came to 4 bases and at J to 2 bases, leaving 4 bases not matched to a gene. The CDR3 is CASSSLGQGAYEQYF. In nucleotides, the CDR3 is TGTGCCAGCAGCTCCCTGGGACAGGGGGCCTACGAGCAGTACTTC.

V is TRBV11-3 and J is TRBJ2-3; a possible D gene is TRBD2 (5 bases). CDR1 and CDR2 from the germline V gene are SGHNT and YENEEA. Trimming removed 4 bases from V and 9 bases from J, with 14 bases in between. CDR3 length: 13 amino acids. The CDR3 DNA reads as TGTGCCAGCAGCTCAACCGGGGTGGGGACGCAGTATTTT. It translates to CASSSTGVGTQYF.

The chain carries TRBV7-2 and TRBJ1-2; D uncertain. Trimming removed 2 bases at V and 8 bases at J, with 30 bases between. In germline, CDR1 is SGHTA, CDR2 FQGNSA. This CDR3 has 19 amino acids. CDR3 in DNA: TGTGCCAGCAGCTTACCCTTGGAAGACCCCGGGGTTATTTCTAGGGGCTACACCTTC. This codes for CASSLPLEDPGVISRGYTF.

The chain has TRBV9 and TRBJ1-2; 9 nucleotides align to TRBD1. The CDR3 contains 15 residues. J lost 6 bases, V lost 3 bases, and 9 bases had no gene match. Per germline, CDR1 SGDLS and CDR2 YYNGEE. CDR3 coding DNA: TGTGCCAGCAGCGAGACCGGGACAGGGTACAATGGCTACACCTTC. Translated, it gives CASSETGTGYNGYTF.

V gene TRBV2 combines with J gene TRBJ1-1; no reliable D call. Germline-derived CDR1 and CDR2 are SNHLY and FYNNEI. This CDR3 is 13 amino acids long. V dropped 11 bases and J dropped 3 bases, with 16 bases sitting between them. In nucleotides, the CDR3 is TGTGCCGGAGGGAGGGAAGCGCACACTGAAGCTTTCTTT. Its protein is CAGGREAHTEAFF.

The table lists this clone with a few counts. CDR3 sequence reads: CASSLAVRGRKEDTEAFF. In DNA, the CDR3 is TGTGCCAGCAGCTTAGCTGTCAGGGGGCGCAAAGAAGACACTGAAGCTTTCTTT. The chain recombines TRBV7-6 with TRBJ1-1, with TRBD1 matching 8 bases. The CDR3 is 18 residues long. CDR1 and CDR2 from the germline V gene are SGHVS and FNYEAQ. Unmatched junction bases numbered 12, after V lost 0 bases and J lost 3 bases. Full variable domain (remainder filled in from reference TRBV7-6 and TRBJ1-1): GAGVSQSPRYKVTKRGQDVALRCDPISGHVSLYWYRQALGQGPEFLTYFNYEAQQDKSGLPNDRFSAERPEGSISTLTIQRTEQRDSAMYRCASSLAVRGRKEDTEAFFGQGTRLTVV.

This chain's CDR3 is CASSLGLANFYNEQFF. The CDR3 nucleotides read TGTGCCAGCAGTTTAGGGCTAGCGAATTTCTACAATGAGCAGTTCTTC. This chain connects TRBV28 to TRBJ2-1, with D perhaps TRBD2 (6 bases). Germline lookup yields CDR1 MDHEN and CDR2 SYDVKM. This CDR3 contains 16 residues. V was clipped by 2 bases and J by 3 bases, with 14 bases between them.

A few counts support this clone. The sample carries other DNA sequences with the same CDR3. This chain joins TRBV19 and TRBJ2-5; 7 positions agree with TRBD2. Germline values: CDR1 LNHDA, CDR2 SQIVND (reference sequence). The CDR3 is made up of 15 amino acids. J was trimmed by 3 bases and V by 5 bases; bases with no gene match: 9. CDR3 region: CASSPRPGGEETQYF. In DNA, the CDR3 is TGTGCCAGTAGTCCGAGACCGGGGGGAGAAGAGACCCAGTACTTC.

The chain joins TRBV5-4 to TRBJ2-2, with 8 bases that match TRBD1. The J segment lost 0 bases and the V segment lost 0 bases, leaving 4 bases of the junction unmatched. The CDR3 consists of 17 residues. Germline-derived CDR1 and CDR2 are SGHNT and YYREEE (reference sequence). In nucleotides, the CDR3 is TGTGCCAGCAGCTTGGAAGGGACAGGAGCGAACACCGGGGAGCTGTTTTTT. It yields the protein CASSLEGTGANTGELFF.

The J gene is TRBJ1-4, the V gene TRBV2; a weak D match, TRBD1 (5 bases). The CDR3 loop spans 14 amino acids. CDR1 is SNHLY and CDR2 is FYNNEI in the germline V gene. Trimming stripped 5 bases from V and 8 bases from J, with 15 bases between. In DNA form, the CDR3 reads TGTGCCAGCAGTCTCAGGCAGGACACCGAAAAACTGTTTTTT. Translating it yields CASSLRQDTEKLFF.

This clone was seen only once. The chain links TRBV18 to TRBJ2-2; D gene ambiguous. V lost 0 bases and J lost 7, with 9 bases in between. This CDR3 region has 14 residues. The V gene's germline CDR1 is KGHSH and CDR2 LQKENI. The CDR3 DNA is TGTGCCAGCTCACCACCCAGCGTTTACGGGGAGCTGTTTTTT. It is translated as CASSPPSVYGELFF.

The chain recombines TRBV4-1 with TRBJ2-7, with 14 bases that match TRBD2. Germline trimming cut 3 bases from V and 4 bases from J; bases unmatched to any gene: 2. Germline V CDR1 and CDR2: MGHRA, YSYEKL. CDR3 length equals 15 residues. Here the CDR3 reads CASSQGLAGVYEQYF. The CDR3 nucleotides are TGCGCCAGCAGCCAGGGACTAGCGGGGGTGTACGAGCAGTACTTC.

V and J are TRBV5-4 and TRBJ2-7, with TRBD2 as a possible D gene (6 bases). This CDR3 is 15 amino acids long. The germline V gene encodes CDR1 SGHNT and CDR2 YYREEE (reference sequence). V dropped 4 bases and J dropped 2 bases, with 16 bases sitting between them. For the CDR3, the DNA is TGTGCCAGCAGCCAAGGGACTGGAAAGACCTACGAGCAGTACTTC. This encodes CASSQGTGKTYEQYF.